Listed here are 12 T cell receptor beta chains from one sample, sequenced in a study of CD8+ T cells in alopecia areata. The treatment was: oral pan-JAK inhibitor, 5-10 mg twice daily. Extracted RNA was reverse transcribed, and the resulting cDNA served as sequencing template. TCRdb's table, derived via immunoSEQ multiplex PCR, lists solely in-frame clones and lacks some. Of some 190,000 clones in the sample, 60% were seen once. This sample comprised CD4+ T cells sorted from blood, obtained at week 24, from a patient treated with tofacitinib. The receptor source for this set is a human donor with alopecia areata.

The J gene is TRBJ1-6, the V gene TRBV9; a weak D match, TRBD1 (6 bases). V was clipped by 3 bases and J by 4 bases, with 17 bases between them. Germline values: CDR1 SGDLS, CDR2 YYNGEE. This CDR3 region has 17 residues. CDR3 sequence: CASSAEKRGGYNSPLHF. Here the CDR3 DNA reads TGTGCCAGCAGCGCCGAAAAACGAGGGGGATATAATTCACCCCTCCACTTT. Drawing the rest from reference TRBV9 and TRBJ1-6, the complete variable domain is DSGVTQTPKHLITATGQRVTLRCSPRSGDLSVYWYQQSLDQGLQFLIQYYNGEERAKGNILERFSAQQFPDLHSELNLSSLELGDSALYFCASSAEKRGGYNSPLHFGNGTRLTVT.

The chain links TRBV5-4 to TRBJ2-7, with 7 bases fitting TRBD1. This CDR3 comprises 13 residues. With 5 bases clipped from V and 1 base from J, the junction kept 3 bases outside the gene matches. Germline V gene data show CDR1 as SGHNT and CDR2 as YYREEE (reference sequence). CDR3 sequence reads: CASRDRSSYEQYF. In nucleotides, the CDR3 is TGTGCCAGCAGGGACAGGAGTTCCTACGAGCAGTACTTC.

This clone was seen a handful of times. The rearrangement joins TRBV29-1 to TRBJ2-5; D gene unclear. The V gene lost 5 bases and the J gene lost 4 bases, with 11 bases spanning the gap. CDR3 length: 12 residues. Germline V gene data show CDR1 as SQVTM and CDR2 as ANQGSEA. CDR3 sequence: CSVSNTLETQYF. The DNA of the CDR3 is TGCAGCGTTAGTAATACTTTAGAGACCCAGTACTTC.

This clone was seen a few times. The J gene is TRBJ2-3, the V gene TRBV20-1, with D perhaps TRBD1 (6 bases). Germline V gene data show CDR1 as DFQATT and CDR2 as SNEGSKA (reference sequence). This CDR3 is built from 11 residues. Trimming removed 2 bases at V and 9 bases at J, with 9 bases between. The CDR3 reads CSARQGTTQYF. The DNA for the CDR3 is TGCAGTGCTAGACAAGGGACAACGCAGTATTTT.

In nucleotides, the CDR3 is TGTGCCAGCAGCCGGTCCGTTGGGGTAAGGTTGGGGGAGCAGTACTTC. This encodes CASSRSVGVRLGEQYF. The chain links TRBV27 to TRBJ2-7, with D uncertain. V was pared by 6 bases and J by 7 bases, with 25 bases between. The CDR3 runs to 16 residues. Germline CDR1 is MNHEY and CDR2 is SMNVEV (reference sequence).

V gene TRBV6-1 combines with J gene TRBJ1-2; D gene ambiguous. V gave up 10 bases and J gave up 6 bases, with 9 bases separating them. CDR3 length: 10 amino acids. CDR1 and CDR2 (germline): MNHNS, SASEGT. The CDR3 DNA sequence: TGTGCCACCTCGAGGGATGGCTACACCTTC. Translating gives CATSRDGYTF.

The chain joins TRBV30 to TRBJ2-7, with D possibly being TRBD1 (7 bases). The CDR3 spans 15 residues. V lost 2 bases, J lost 2 bases, and 16 bases lay in between. CDR1 GTSNPN and CDR2 SVGIG come from the germline V gene (reference sequence). CDR3 loop: CAWSIGAGTAYEQYF. The CDR3, as DNA: TGTGCCTGGAGTATAGGTGCGGGGACAGCCTACGAGCAGTACTTC.

The chain joins TRBV5-1 to TRBJ1-1; TRBD1 aligns across 9 bases. The CDR3 runs 15 residues. Germline CDR1 and CDR2: SGHRS and YFSETQ. V shed 4 bases, J shed 5 bases, and the junction held 9 bases outside the gene matches. CDR3 DNA sequence: TGCGCCAGCAGCGAAATTCCGGGACAGGGTACTGAAGCTTTCTTT. This gives the protein CASSEIPGQGTEAFF.

V gene TRBV27 combines with J gene TRBJ1-2, with D unclear. Germline loops: CDR1 MNHEY, CDR2 SMNVEV (reference sequence). V gave up 6 bases and J gave up 8 bases, with 19 bases separating them. The CDR3 covers 14 residues. The CDR3, as DNA: TGTGCCAGCAGCTCCAGGTCTTCGGGGTCCGGCTACACCTTC. Translating gives CASSSRSSGSGYTF.

This clone was seen only a few times. J is TRBJ1-2 and V is TRBV2; D unclear. Trimming shortened V by 4 bases and J by 6 bases, and 9 bases separated the two germline ends. Germline loops: CDR1 SNHLY, CDR2 FYNNEI. The CDR3 has 12 amino acids. CDR3 sequence: CASSVPPDGYTF. CDR3 DNA: TGTGCCAGCAGTGTCCCCCCAGATGGCTACACCTTC.

The chain is built from TRBV27 and TRBJ2-6; 8 bases agree with TRBD1. Germline CDR1 MNHEY, CDR2 SMNVEV (reference sequence). Unmatched junction bases numbered 5, after V lost 5 bases and J lost 2 bases. The CDR3 is made up of 16 amino acids. The DNA of the CDR3 is TGTGCCAGCAGTCGGACAGGGCTCACTGGGGCCAACGTCCTGACTTTC. Translating it yields CASSRTGLTGANVLTF.

The CDR3 protein is CASSQGAGQTLSGNTIYF. The CDR3 nucleotides read TGCGCCAGCAGCCAAGGGGCAGGTCAAACTCTCTCTGGAAACACCATATATTTT. The chain recombines TRBV4-3 with TRBJ1-3; D ambiguous. Deletions cut 1 base from V and 0 bases from J, with 16 bases between. There are 18 residues in the CDR3. Germline assignment: CDR1 LGHNA and CDR2 YSLEER.